The subject of this entry is one T cell receptor (beta chain). TCRdb recomputed calls from the RT-PCR reads with MiXCR, one row per CDR3 protein. The table shows approximately 29,000 distinct CDR3 sequences, with around 33% occurring only once. This entry is derived from a study of patients and donors after allogeneic stem cell transplantation. Per germline, CDR1 SGHVS and CDR2 FNYEAQ. Trimming stripped 5 bases from V and 3 bases from J, with 14 bases between. The CDR3 is 14 amino acids. This TCR came from a human donor who was either an allogeneic HSCT recipient or a stem cell or donor lymphocyte infusion donor (not recorded which). It is not recorded whose cells these are; they may come from a transplant donor. The sample taken for sequencing was blood, either unsorted or a sorted T cell fraction (not recorded which). The V gene is TRBV7-6, the J gene TRBJ2-7; D ambiguous. CDR3 loop: CASSPHEWDYEQYV. In DNA form, the CDR3 reads TGTGCCAGCAGCCCTCACGAATGGGACTACGAGCAGTACGTC.